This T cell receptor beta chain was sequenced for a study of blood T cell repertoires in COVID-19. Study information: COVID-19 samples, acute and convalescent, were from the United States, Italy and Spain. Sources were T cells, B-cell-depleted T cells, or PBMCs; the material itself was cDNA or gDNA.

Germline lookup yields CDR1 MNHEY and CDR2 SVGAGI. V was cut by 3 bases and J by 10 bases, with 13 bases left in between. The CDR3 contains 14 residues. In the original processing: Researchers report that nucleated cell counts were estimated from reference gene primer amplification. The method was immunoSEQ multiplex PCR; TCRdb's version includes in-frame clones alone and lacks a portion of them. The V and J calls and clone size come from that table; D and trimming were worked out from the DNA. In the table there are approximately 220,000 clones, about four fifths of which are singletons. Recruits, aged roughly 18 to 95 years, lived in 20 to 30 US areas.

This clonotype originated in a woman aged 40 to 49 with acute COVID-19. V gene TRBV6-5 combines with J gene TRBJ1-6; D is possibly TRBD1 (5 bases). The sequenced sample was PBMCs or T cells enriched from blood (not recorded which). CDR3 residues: CASSYLGGESPLHF. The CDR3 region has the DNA TGTGCCAGCAGTTATCTCGGGGGGGAGTCACCCCTCCACTTT.